This T cell receptor beta chain is drawn from a study of monozygotic twins with inflammatory bowel disease. Study results and caveats: IBD patients shared fewer clonotypes with other individuals than healthy twins, especially patients with disease activity signs. Subtypes among T cells remained indistinguishable.

Remarks on this clonotype: Its matching antigen is unknown.

The CDR3 runs 17 residues. Germline-derived CDR1 and CDR2 are MNHEY and SVGAGI. Each sample's cDNA came from eight separate reactions. TCRdb re-analyzed the 5' RACE reads; it lists each CDR3 protein once, without DNA. This sample's table has roughly 200,000 distinct CDR3 sequences. Investigators pulled total RNA out of whole blood and did not sort T cells. V and J are TRBV6-5 and TRBJ2-2; TCRdb picks TRBD1, but there is no DNA to check that call. This sequence originates from a human donor with ulcerative colitis or Crohn's disease, or a healthy co-twin of an affected twin (not recorded which). The sequenced material came from blood. The CDR3 loop is CASSYVSVQSNTGELFF.